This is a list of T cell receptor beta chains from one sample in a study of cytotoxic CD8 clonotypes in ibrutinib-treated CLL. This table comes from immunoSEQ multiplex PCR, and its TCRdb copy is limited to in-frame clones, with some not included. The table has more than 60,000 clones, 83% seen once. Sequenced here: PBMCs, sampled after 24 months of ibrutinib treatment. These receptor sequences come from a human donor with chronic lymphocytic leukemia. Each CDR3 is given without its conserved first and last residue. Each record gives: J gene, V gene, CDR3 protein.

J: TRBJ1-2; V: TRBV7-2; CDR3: ASSLTDNYGYT
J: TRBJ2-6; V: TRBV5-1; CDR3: ASTYQGLTSGANVLT
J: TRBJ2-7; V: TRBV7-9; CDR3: ASSPRGRGYEQY
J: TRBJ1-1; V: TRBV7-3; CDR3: ASSAGVGTEAF
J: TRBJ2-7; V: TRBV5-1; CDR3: ASSLGTREPYEQY
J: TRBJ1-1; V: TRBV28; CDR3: ASTLADTEAF
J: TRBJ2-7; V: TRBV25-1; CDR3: ASSEIASGQY
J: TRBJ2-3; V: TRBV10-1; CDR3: ASSEWLGADTQY
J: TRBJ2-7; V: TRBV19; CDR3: ASSITGQGLYEQY
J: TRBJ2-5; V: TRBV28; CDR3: ASSSSSGGQETQY
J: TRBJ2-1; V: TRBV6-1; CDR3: ASNGREIWDEQF
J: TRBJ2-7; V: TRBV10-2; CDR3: ASSESGRDRSYEQY
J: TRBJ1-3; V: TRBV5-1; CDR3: ASSLVSRVSGNTIY
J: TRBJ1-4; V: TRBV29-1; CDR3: SARRDNNEKLF
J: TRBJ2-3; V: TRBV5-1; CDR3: ASSRLAGDTDTQY
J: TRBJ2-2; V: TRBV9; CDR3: ASSVGSIGELF
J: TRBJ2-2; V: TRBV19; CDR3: ASSRGGGELF
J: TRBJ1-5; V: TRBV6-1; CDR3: ASSESPAQPQH
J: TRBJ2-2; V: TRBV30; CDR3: AWSVLGALAGVSTGELF
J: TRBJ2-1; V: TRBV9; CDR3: ASSVESLSGYNEQF
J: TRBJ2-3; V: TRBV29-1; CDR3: SVATGSSTDTQY
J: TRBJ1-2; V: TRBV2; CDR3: ASTQDGVLYGYT
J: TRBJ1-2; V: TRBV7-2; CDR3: ASSLVGRTANYGYT
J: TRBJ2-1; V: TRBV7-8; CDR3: ASSLLAGGFNEQF
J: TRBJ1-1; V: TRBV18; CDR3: ASSRVGNTEAF
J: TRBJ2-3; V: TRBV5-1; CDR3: ASSLQPLAGNTDTQY
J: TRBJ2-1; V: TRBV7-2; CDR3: ASSLGASGRWPYNEQF
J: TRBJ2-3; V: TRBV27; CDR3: ASSPGQANTDTQY
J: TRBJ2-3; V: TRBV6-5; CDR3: ASRTSGLVFDTQY
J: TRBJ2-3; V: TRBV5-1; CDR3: ASSGLDRTDTQY
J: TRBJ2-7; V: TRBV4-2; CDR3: ASSQEATSAGEQY
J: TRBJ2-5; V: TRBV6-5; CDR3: ASSRPQETQY
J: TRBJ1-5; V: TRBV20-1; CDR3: SAREGQPQH
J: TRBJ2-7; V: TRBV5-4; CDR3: ASSFPGQGIYEQY
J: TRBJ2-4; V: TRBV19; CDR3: ASSIWGTLAKNIQY
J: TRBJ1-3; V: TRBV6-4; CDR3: ASSDSRDSGTGTQVVENTIY
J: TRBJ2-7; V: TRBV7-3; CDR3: ASSLWPSGNYEQY
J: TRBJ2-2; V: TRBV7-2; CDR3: ASSKTPGNTGELF
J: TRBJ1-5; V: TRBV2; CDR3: ASSADRSNQPQH
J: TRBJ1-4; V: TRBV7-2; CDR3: ASSLAGRREKLF
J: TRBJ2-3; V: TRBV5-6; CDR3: ASSFSGGTDTQY
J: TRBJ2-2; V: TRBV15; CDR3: ATSRDPVTGELF
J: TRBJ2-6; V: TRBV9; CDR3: ASSVGGPGANVLT
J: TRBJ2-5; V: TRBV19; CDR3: ASSRTGTKETQY
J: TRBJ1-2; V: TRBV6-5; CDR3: ASSYGDDYT
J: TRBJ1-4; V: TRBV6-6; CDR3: ASSQQGATNEKLF
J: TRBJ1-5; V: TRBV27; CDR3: ASSLSGGISNQPQH
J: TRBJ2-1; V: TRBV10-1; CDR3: ASSEGVAGGNEQF
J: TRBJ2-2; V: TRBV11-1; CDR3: ASSLGRMNTGELF
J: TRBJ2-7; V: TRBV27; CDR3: ASSLGGGTSGSSYEQY
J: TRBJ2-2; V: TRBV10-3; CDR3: AISEPDYTGELF